Listed below are T cell receptor beta chains from one sample, sequenced in a study of blood T cell repertoires in COVID-19. The repertoire was sequenced with immunoSEQ multiplex PCR; TCRdb's copy has only in-frame clones and lacks some. The data show about 160,000 clones, about 80% seen once. Sequenced sample: peripheral blood. The receptors originated from a man aged 60 to 69 with acute or convalescent COVID-19. The CDR3 runs from the conserved cysteine through the conserved F or W. A D gene is named only where the DNA matches it firmly. Not all rows give a size; the values are once, few, many and, for expanded clones, a class.

V,J,size,D,DNA,CDR3
TRBV6-5,TRBJ1-3,.,TRBD1,TGTGCCAGCAGTTACCGGACAGGGTTTGGAAACACCATATATTTT,CASSYRTGFGNTIYF
TRBV4-1,TRBJ2-1,.,TRBD1,TGCGCCAGCAGCCAAGATTGGGCAGGGGGTGGTGAGCAGTTCTTC,CASSQDWAGGGEQFF
TRBV7-2,TRBJ1-2,once,TRBD1,TGTGCCAGCAGCGCACAGGGGTATGGCTACACCTTC,CASSAQGYGYTF
TRBV5-1,TRBJ1-1,.,.,TGCGCCAGCAGAAATGAACAGGACACTGAAGCTTTCTTT,CASRNEQDTEAFF
TRBV7-9,TRBJ2-7,.,TRBD1,TGTGCCAGCAGCTTGGGGGGAGGACAGGGTTCGTACGAGCAGTACTTC,CASSLGGGQGSYEQYF
TRBV30,TRBJ1-6,.,.,TGTGCCTGTTACCCGGGGAGCTCCTATAATTCACCCCTCCACTTT,CACYPGSSYNSPLHF
TRBV5-1,TRBJ1-2,.,TRBD1,TGCGCCAGCAGCTTGGGACAGGGAAACTATGGCTACACCTTC,CASSLGQGNYGYTF
TRBV7-2,TRBJ1-2,.,TRBD1,TGTGCCAGCAGCTTAAGGTCGGGACAGGGGGCGCGGGGCTACACCTTC,CASSLRSGQGARGYTF
TRBV5-4,TRBJ2-1,few,TRBD2,TGTGCCAGCAGCTTATTACTAGCGGGGGGGCGGGATGAGCAGTTCTTC,CASSLLLAGGRDEQFF
TRBV19,TRBJ1-4,.,.,TGTGCCAGTAGTATGAATGGGGGCTTGGCAACTAATGAAAAACTGTTTTTT,CASSMNGGLATNEKLFF
TRBV7-2,TRBJ2-3,.,TRBD2,TGTGCCAGCAGCCGCCGGGGGGGCCCTGGCACAGATACGCAGTATTTT,CASSRRGGPGTDTQYF
TRBV2,TRBJ2-7,.,TRBD1,TGTGCCAGCAGCGGGACAGGGGGCGGGCAGTACTTC,CASSGTGGGQYF